The 26 T cell receptor beta chains presented below share a single source sample, sequenced in a study of blood T cell repertoires in COVID-19. The method was immunoSEQ multiplex PCR; TCRdb's version includes in-frame clones alone and lacks a portion of them. The repertoire holds tens of thousands of clones, with more than 65% as singletons. The sample consisted of peripheral blood. Every receptor here comes from an elderly man with COVID-19, enrolled during active disease.

The CDR3 sequence: CASSLDTPYEQYF. CDR3 nucleotide sequence: TGCGCCAGCAGCTTGGACACCCCCTACGAGCAGTACTTC. The chain carries TRBV5-1 and TRBJ2-7; D is undetermined. V was clipped by 0 bases and J by 2 bases, with 6 bases between them. There are 13 residues in the CDR3. Germline assignment: CDR1 SGHRS and CDR2 YFSETQ.

V usage is TRBV6-5 and J usage is TRBJ1-1; possible D gene TRBD1, 5 bases. From germline, CDR1 is MNHEY and CDR2 SVGAGI. V was cut by 0 bases and J by 5 bases, with 13 bases left in between. The CDR3 covers 15 residues. The CDR3 region is CASSYSIGGRTEAFF. In DNA form, the CDR3 reads TGTGCCAGCAGTTACTCCATCGGGGGTCGGACTGAAGCTTTCTTT.

This clone has more than one count but fewer than ten. The CDR3 sequence is CASSSSGQGQETQYF. Written as DNA, the CDR3 is TGTGCCAGCTCATCTTCAGGACAGGGGCAAGAGACCCAGTACTTC. This chain connects TRBV28 to TRBJ2-5, with TRBD1 matching over 9 bases. The germline CDR1 and CDR2 sequences are MDHEN and SYDVKM. The ends lost 8 bases at V and 2 bases at J; junction bases unmatched: 9. This CDR3 comprises 15 residues.

This sequence joins TRBV5-4 and TRBJ2-1; 10 nucleotides match TRBD2. The CDR3 length is 14 residues. Trimming took 9 bases from V and 2 from J; bases not matched to a gene: 5. Germline V gene data show CDR1 as SGHNT and CDR2 as YYREEE (reference sequence). CDR3 DNA sequence: TGTGCCACCGAAAGCGGGGGGGCCTACAATGAGCAGTTCTTC. Translation: CATESGGAYNEQFF. Full variable domain (missing parts from reference TRBV5-4 and TRBJ2-1): ETGVTQSPTHLIKTRGQQVTLRCSSQSGHNTVSWYQQALGQGPQFIFQYYREEENGRGNFPPRFSGLQFPNYSSELNVNALELDDSALYLCATESGGAYNEQFFGPGTRLTVL.

The CDR3 loop is CASSPLRQTNEKLFF. Written as DNA, the CDR3 is TGTGCCAGCAGCCCCCTCAGACAGACTAATGAAAAACTGTTTTTT. The chain recombines TRBV9 with TRBJ1-4, with a tentative D call TRBD1 (5 bases). Between the trimmed V and J ends, which lost 4 bases and 2 bases, there was a span of 12 bases. This CDR3 has 15 residues. Germline V gene data show CDR1 as SGDLS and CDR2 as YYNGEE.

The chain joins TRBV4-3 to TRBJ2-3, with 7 bases that match TRBD2. V was clipped by 1 base and J by 0 bases; unmatched bases: 10. The CDR3 consists of 18 residues. The germline V gene encodes CDR1 LGHNA and CDR2 YSLEER. The CDR3 DNA reads TGCGCCAGCAGCCAAGCCCCTCCTGGGGGGGGGAGCACAGATACGCAGTATTTT. It is translated as CASSQAPPGGGSTDTQYF.

This clone has just one count. The rearrangement joins TRBV5-1 to TRBJ1-2, with 7 bases matching TRBD1. Unmatched junction bases numbered 12, after V lost 4 bases and J lost 6 bases. The V gene's germline CDR1 is SGHRS and CDR2 YFSETQ. The CDR3 has 15 residues. The CDR3: CASSPGTDGTHGYTF. CDR3 nucleotide sequence: TGCGCCAGCAGCCCAGGGACAGACGGTACGCATGGCTACACCTTC. The entire variable domain, with the rest obtained from reference TRBV5-1 and TRBJ1-2, is as follows: KAGVTQTPRYLIKTRGQQVTLSCSPISGHRSVSWYQQTPGQGLQFLFEYFSETQRNKGNFPGRFSGRQFSNSRSEMNVSTLELGDSALYLCASSPGTDGTHGYTFGSGTRLTVV.

The gene calls are TRBV9 and TRBJ2-2; possible D gene TRBD1, 5 bases. This CDR3 contains 13 residues. V gave up 6 bases and J gave up 6 bases, with 12 bases separating them. Germline-derived CDR1 and CDR2 are SGDLS and YYNGEE. In DNA, the CDR3 is TGTGCCAGCACACTACAGACAGCCGGGGAGCTGTTTTTT. Translated: CASTLQTAGELFF. The whole variable domain, filled in from reference TRBV9 and TRBJ2-2, reads DSGVTQTPKHLITATGQRVTLRCSPRSGDLSVYWYQQSLDQGLQFLIQYYNGEERAKGNILERFSAQQFPDLHSELNLSSLELGDSALYFCASTLQTAGELFFGEGSRLTVL.

The chain's CDR3 is CASLWGLGTEAFF. DNA for the CDR3: TGTGCCAGCCTATGGGGCCTAGGCACTGAAGCTTTCTTT. This chain connects TRBV28 to TRBJ1-1; tentative D call: TRBD1 (5 bases). In germline, CDR1 is MDHEN, CDR2 SYDVKM. The CDR3 contains 13 residues. The V gene lost 8 bases and the J gene lost 4 bases, with 14 bases spanning the gap.

The chain joins TRBV9 to TRBJ2-1; a possible D gene is TRBD1 (6 bases). The CDR3 loop spans 16 amino acids. Trimming pared 0 bases from V and 6 bases from J, leaving 16 bases between. Germline CDR1 and CDR2: SGDLS and YYNGEE. The DNA for the CDR3 is TGTGCCAGCAGCGTAGAAGGGCAGGGGTTTATCAATGAGCAGTTCTTC. Its protein is CASSVEGQGFINEQFF.

The chain combines TRBV19 with TRBJ2-1; D gene ambiguous. Germline loops: CDR1 LNHDA, CDR2 SQIVND (reference sequence). The CDR3 runs to 13 residues. V lost 1 base, J lost 2 bases, and 3 bases lay in between. CDR3 sequence reads: CASSIATYNEQFF. In DNA, the CDR3 is TGTGCCAGTAGTATAGCAACCTACAATGAGCAGTTCTTC.

This clone was seen a single time. This chain uses TRBV7-9 with TRBJ1-5; no clear D. Per germline, CDR1 SEHNR and CDR2 FQNEAQ (reference sequence). V gave up 4 bases and J gave up 5 bases, with 6 bases separating them. The CDR3 totals 12 residues. This CDR3 reads CASSYEYQPQHF. The CDR3 bases are TGTGCCAGCAGCTATGAGTATCAGCCCCAGCATTTT.

J is TRBJ2-1 and V is TRBV27; TRBD1 aligns across 9 bases. This CDR3 spans 16 amino acids. Germline CDR1 MNHEY, CDR2 SMNVEV (reference sequence). V dropped 5 bases and J dropped 4; count of bases not matched to a gene: 9. The CDR3 protein is CASSLNRGQVYNEQFF. The CDR3 region has the DNA TGTGCCAGCAGTCTAAACAGGGGGCAGGTGTACAATGAGCAGTTCTTC.

V is TRBV19 and J is TRBJ1-1, with a weak D call TRBD1 (6 bases). Germline V gene sequence: CDR1 LNHDA, CDR2 SQIVND (reference sequence). V was pared by 2 bases and J by 0 bases, with 10 bases between. The CDR3 length is 15 residues. DNA for the CDR3: TGTGCCAGTAGTATATTAGGGGGATTGAACACTGAAGCTTTCTTT. This codes for CASSILGGLNTEAFF.

This clone was seen many times. This chain's CDR3 is CASSLVPSAGDEQFF. The CDR3 coding sequence is TGTGCCAGCAGCTTAGTCCCCAGCGCCGGGGATGAGCAGTTCTTC. The J gene is TRBJ2-1, the V gene TRBV7-8; a weak D match, TRBD2 (5 bases). Per the germline V gene, CDR1 is SGHVS and CDR2 is FQNEAQ. Trimming took off 1 base at V and 8 bases at J, with 15 bases between the two ends. This CDR3 is 15 amino acids long.

The chain has TRBV2 and TRBJ1-1; D is perhaps TRBD1 (6 bases). Germline V gene sequence: CDR1 SNHLY, CDR2 FYNNEI. V was clipped by 6 bases and J by 3 bases, with 14 bases between them. There are 14 residues in the CDR3. This CDR3 reads CASRRVYRDTEAFF. In nucleotides, the CDR3 is TGTGCCAGCAGGAGGGTTTACAGGGACACTGAAGCTTTCTTT.

The rearrangement links TRBV9 to TRBJ1-1; TRBD1 aligns across 8 bases. Germline trimming cut 0 bases from V and 4 bases from J; bases unmatched to any gene: 5. Looked up from germline, CDR1 is SGDLS and CDR2 is YYNGEE. CDR3 length: 15 amino acids. For the CDR3, the DNA is TGTGCCAGCAGCGTAGTTACAGGGGGTGGCACTGAAGCTTTCTTT. Translated, it gives CASSVVTGGGTEAFF. Full variable domain (missing parts from reference TRBV9 and TRBJ1-1): DSGVTQTPKHLITATGQRVTLRCSPRSGDLSVYWYQQSLDQGLQFLIQYYNGEERAKGNILERFSAQQFPDLHSELNLSSLELGDSALYFCASSVVTGGGTEAFFGQGTRLTVV.

The chain employs TRBV4-2 and TRBJ1-2, with 9 bases fitting TRBD1. The junction had 5 bases not matched to a gene; V was cut back by 4 bases and J by 2 bases. From germline, CDR1 is LGHNA and CDR2 YNFKEQ. This CDR3 spans 15 amino acids. This CDR3 reads CASSPPGQGNYGYTF. CDR3 DNA sequence: TGTGCCAGCAGCCCGCCGGGACAGGGAAACTATGGCTACACCTTC.

This sequence joins TRBV6-6 and TRBJ1-4, with D tentatively TRBD1 (6 bases). There are 13 residues in the CDR3. The V gene's germline CDR1 is MNHNY and CDR2 SVGAGI (reference sequence). Trimming took off 5 bases at V and 8 bases at J, with 12 bases between the two ends. The CDR3 protein is CASSTDSYEKLFF. The CDR3 bases are TGTGCCAGCAGTACGGACAGTTACGAAAAACTGTTTTTT.

The rearrangement links TRBV30 to TRBJ1-1, with 8 bases lining up with TRBD1. CDR3 length: 13 residues. CDR1 and CDR2 from the germline V gene are GTSNPN and SVGIG (reference sequence). The J segment lost 4 bases and the V segment lost 5 bases, leaving 6 bases of the junction unmatched. The CDR3 sequence is CAWDTGGSTEAFF. The CDR3 bases are TGTGCCTGGGATACAGGGGGGAGCACTGAAGCTTTCTTT.

This chain uses TRBV28 with TRBJ1-2, with TRBD1 as a possible D gene (5 bases). Germline CDR1 reads MDHEN; CDR2 reads SYDVKM. The CDR3 covers 14 residues. Trimming removed 3 bases at V and 5 bases at J, with 13 bases between. The CDR3 DNA is TGTGCCAGCAGTTTCTCGGGGGGTGGGTATGGCTACACCTTC. Its translation is CASSFSGGGYGYTF.

This chain links TRBV12-3 or TRBV12-4 with TRBJ1-1; D ambiguous. V dropped 6 bases and J dropped 6 bases, with 8 bases sitting between them. The length of the CDR3 is 11 residues. CDR3 amino acids: CASSRVAEAFF. DNA of the CDR3: TGTGCCAGCAGCCGGGTGGCTGAAGCTTTCTTT.

The CDR3 nucleotides read TGTGCCACCAGTGATTCCTTGCCCTCCCTCGACAGGGATCCAAAGGAAAAACTGTTTTTT. Translation: CATSDSLPSLDRDPKEKLFF. The J gene is TRBJ1-4, the V gene TRBV24-1, with TRBD1 matching over 7 bases. Germline CDR1 KGHDR, CDR2 SFDVKD. Germline trimming cut 2 bases from V and 8 bases from J; bases unmatched to any gene: 22. This CDR3 spans 20 amino acids.

The chain is built from TRBV5-4 and TRBJ1-5; TRBD1 might be the D (6 bases). Between the trimmed V and J ends, which lost 3 bases and 2 bases, there was a span of 15 bases. There are 16 residues in the CDR3. Germline-derived CDR1 and CDR2 are SGHNT and YYREEE (reference sequence). The CDR3 protein is CASSSSGGGGNQPQHF. The CDR3 DNA is TGTGCCAGCAGCTCATCCGGGGGGGGCGGCAATCAGCCCCAGCATTTT.

J is TRBJ2-2 and V is TRBV11-3, with 9 nucleotides matching TRBD1. Per germline, CDR1 SGHNT and CDR2 YENEEA. The length of the CDR3 is 19 residues. V dropped 2 bases and J dropped 6; count of bases not matched to a gene: 16. This chain's CDR3 is CASSLPSWGDRANSGELFF. The CDR3 nucleotides read TGTGCCAGCAGCTTACCGTCCTGGGGGGACAGGGCTAACTCCGGGGAGCTGTTTTTT. Looking up the rest from reference TRBV11-3 and TRBJ2-2 gives the full variable domain: EAGVVQSPRYKIIEKKQPVAFWCNPISGHNTLYWYLQNLGQGPELLIRYENEEAVDDSQLPKDRFSAERLKGVDSTLKIQPAELGDSAVYLCASSLPSWGDRANSGELFFGEGSRLTVL.

The V and J genes are TRBV6-5 and TRBJ2-5, with TRBD2 as a possible D gene (6 bases). Germline V gene data show CDR1 as MNHEY and CDR2 as SVGAGI. Trimming pared 5 bases from V and 3 bases from J, leaving 13 bases between. The CDR3 has 14 amino acids. CDR3 sequence reads: CASSKRDLKETQYF. CDR3 nucleotide sequence: TGTGCCAGCAGTAAACGGGACTTGAAAGAGACCCAGTACTTC.